This record covers a single T cell receptor beta chain. Antigen: not known. This PCR relied on a set of 60 Vbeta primers and 13 Jbeta primers. Sequenced by immunoSEQ multiplex PCR; TCRdb stores in-frame clones only, minus some. The table shows about 190,000 clones, with about three quarters occurring only once. This sample is drawn from a study of cytomegalovirus exposure and HLA in healthy donors. Study conclusions and caveats: The productive fraction for most TCR beta V segments was about 87% or about 30% in an earlier analysis. There were under 200 TCR beta chains listed as cytomegalovirus-associated.

The source of this sequence is a woman between 25 and 40 years old in good health and CMV-seropositive. The specimen was PBMCs.

CDR3: CASSFGETYEQYF. The DNA of the CDR3 is TGTGCCAGCAGTTTTGGGGAGACCTACGAGCAGTACTTC. V gene TRBV28 combines with J gene TRBJ2-7; a weak D match, TRBD2 (5 bases). The CDR3 spans 13 residues. V lost 3 bases, J lost 2 bases, and 8 bases lay in between. Germline CDR1 reads MDHEN; CDR2 reads SYDVKM.